This T cell receptor (beta chain) emerged from a study of CD8 T cells in acute hepatitis C reinfection (dated by TCRdb to about 2021). For context, the study as a whole: This study examined the TCRbeta repertoire of CD8+ T cells that recognize the HCV NS3-1073 epitope, both during acute infection and after viral clearance. A handful of spontaneous resolvers contributed paired acute and follow-up samples. The research as a whole found: Chronically infected subjects had no follow-up repertoires because NS3-1073 specific cells were too rare to sort. Regardless of outcome, thirteen public clonotypes were found, and one public clonotype used V04-02/J02-02. TRBV04 and TRBV06 gene families were preferentially used in all groups, and this usage was not explained by overrepresentation in the naive pool. Because bulk sequencing covered only the TCRbeta chain, the alphabeta pairing of public clonotypes could not be determined. It was rare for CDR3 sequences to be shared with other epitopes, and exact matching may have been limited by differing sequencing approaches. NS3-1073 specific repertoires were highly diverse, with no significant diversity differences between acute resolver, follow-up resolver and acute chronic samples.

The CDR3 starts with the cysteine, ends with the phenylalanine, and has 14 residues. The DNA shown is the 42-base CDR3, in frame from base 1. The germline V gene encodes CDR1 SGHAT and CDR2 FQNNGV. Trimming removed 0 bases from V and 3 bases from J, leaving 8 bases between the germline ends. Reading the label with the study, this specimen's time point is: naive CD8 control sorted from an acute-time-point sample. Enrolled in the Montreal Hepatitis C Cohort (HEPCO) in Canada, the donors were people who inject drugs, and these donors were followed every 3 months. Acute primary HCV infection was defined as a positive HCV RNA or antibody test after a negative test within the previous 24 weeks. CD3, CD8 and CD45RO antibodies were used for surface staining, and dead cells were excluded with an aqua fixable dye. Under 10 spontaneous resolvers, defined by HCV RNA clearance within 24 weeks, were included in the cohort. Once thawed from cryostorage, peripheral blood mononuclear cells underwent negative selection via the MACS CD8+ T cell Isolation Kit to obtain CD8+ T cells. A BD FACSAria II cell sorter was used to sort the cells.

Genomic DNA was extracted from FACS-sorted cells, and TCRbeta chain sequencing was performed through the commercial immunoSEQ service. On the study's bioinformatics: ImmunoSEQ Analyzer software v3.0 and R v3.5.1 were the tools used to analyze the repertoire data. Only productive rearrangements were analyzed, as sequences containing stop codons or out-of-frame rearrangements were removed. The sequencing provider supplied the metrics for Simpson diversity, Shannon entropy, CDR3 length and nucleotide addition. Clonotypes were grouped by frequency into dominant, sub-dominant, low or lowest abundance categories, and clonotypes below 0.1% were left out of most analyses. Any CDR3 amino acid clonotype present in at least two subjects at a cumulative frequency of at least 0.5% was labeled public. This immuneACCESS table, as held by TCRdb, lists in-frame sequences with V and J called but not all clones. Of the missing ones, under half trace to an unresolved V gene in checked studies; the others have no known cause. D and trimming come from the DNA, and the V and J calls and clone size come from that table. The sample table records 30,000 to 45,000 clones; around 85% of these occur just once. Roughly 9.8% of the sample belongs to the ten largest clones.

On this clone: The antigen this receptor binds is unknown. No base quality information exists; no much larger clone differs at one position.

The source material was naive CD8+ T cells from PBMCs. According to the study, the label for this sample's cell subset or site signals: sorted total naive CD45RO-negative CD8+ T cells. The receptor was derived from a young woman who spontaneously cleared hepatitis C infection. In this chain, TRBV11-2 is recombined with TRBJ1-2, with the identity of the D gene unclear. The DNA is as follows: TGTGCCAGCAGCTTAGATGTACAGTACTATGGCTACACCTTC. Its coded protein is CASSLDVQYYGYTF.